Sequencing of this T cell receptor (beta chain) was carried out in a study of shared clonotypes between healthy human individuals. All donors qualified as healthy HIV-negative adults and had experienced no recent acute infections or vaccinations. Only in-frame clones appear in the TCRdb table, and some are missing; sequencing was by immunoSEQ multiplex PCR. The data hold over 2 million clones, with 80% to 95% observed a single time. The germline gives CDR1 SGHDN, CDR2 FVKESK. The V gene lost 9 bases and the J gene lost 3 bases, with 12 bases spanning the gap. The CDR3 is 13 amino acids. Sample: naive CD4+ T cells from PBMCs. This sample's subset: CD45RA+ positively selected. The genes are TRBV14 and TRBJ2-4; D is unclear. The receptor was isolated from a man younger than 35 in good health. Some clones in this sample may be carry-over from other donors' samples. For the CDR3, the DNA is TGTGCCAGGAAGACCAGTTACAAAAACATTCAGTACTTC. The encoded protein is CARKTSYKNIQYF.